Shown below are 12 T cell receptor beta chains from a single sample sequenced in a study of T cell changes during pregnancy in multiple sclerosis. Data came from immunoSEQ multiplex PCR; TCRdb stores just in-frame clones and leaves some out. The sample carries 60,000 to 85,000 clones, approximately 91% recorded once. Sequences were derived from peripheral blood, sampled in the second trimester of pregnancy. The origin of the receptors is a female donor with multiple sclerosis, enrolled in a pregnancy study.

The chain recombines TRBV18 with TRBJ1-2; tentatively, D is TRBD1 (6 bases). This CDR3 region has 14 residues. In germline, CDR1 is KGHSH, CDR2 LQKENI. V was cut by 3 bases and J by 7 bases, with 15 bases left in between. As DNA, the CDR3 is TGTGCCAGCTCACCTAGGGGGGGCGCGTCTGGCTACACCTTC. This sequence encodes CASSPRGGASGYTF. Using reference TRBV18 and TRBJ1-2 for the parts outside the CDR3, the full variable domain is NAGVMQNPRHLVRRRGQEARLRCSPMKGHSHVYWYRQLPEEGLKFMVYLQKENIIDESGMPKERFSAEFPKEGPSILRIQQVVRGDSAAYFCASSPRGGASGYTFGSGTRLTVV.

The chain carries TRBV7-2 and TRBJ1-5, with 7 bases matching TRBD1. Germline V gene data show CDR1 as SGHTA and CDR2 as FQGNSA. The V segment lost 5 bases and the J segment 3 bases; nucleotides outside the gene matches: 4. The length of the CDR3 is 14 residues. Written as DNA, the CDR3 is TGTGCCAGCAGCCTTGACAGGGCCAATCAGCCCCAGCATTTT. The encoded protein is CASSLDRANQPQHF.

V gene TRBV19 combines with J gene TRBJ1-1; perhaps TRBD1 as D (5 bases). Between the trimmed V and J ends, which lost 3 bases and 3 bases, there was a span of 8 bases. The CDR3 totals 13 residues. Germline values: CDR1 LNHDA, CDR2 SQIVND (reference sequence). The CDR3 region is CASSMTVYTEAFF. The CDR3 region has the DNA TGTGCCAGTAGTATGACAGTTTACACTGAAGCTTTCTTT. Looking up the rest from reference TRBV19 and TRBJ1-1 gives the full variable domain: DGGITQSPKYLFRKEGQNVTLSCEQNLNHDAMYWYRQDPGQGLRLIYYSQIVNDFQKGDIAEGYSVSREKKESFPLTVTSAQKNPTAFYLCASSMTVYTEAFFGQGTRLTVV.

The V and J genes are TRBV6-5 and TRBJ1-1, with D hard to call. This CDR3 is 13 amino acids long. The V and J ends lost 4 bases and 0 bases respectively, with 6 bases between them. Looked up from germline, CDR1 is MNHEY and CDR2 is SVGAGI. The CDR3 nucleotides read TGTGCCAGCAGTTTACATGTGAACACTGAAGCTTTCTTT. Its protein is CASSLHVNTEAFF.

The CDR3 bases are TGTGCCAGTAGTGTTCTTTCCTGGACAGGGAAAGGGACTGAAGCTTTCTTT. Translated, it gives CASSVLSWTGKGTEAFF. V is TRBV19 and J is TRBJ1-1, with 8 bases matching TRBD1. Per the germline V gene, CDR1 is LNHDA and CDR2 is SQIVND (reference sequence). The V gene end was trimmed by 5 bases and the J gene end by 5 bases; junction bases not matched to a gene: 16. This CDR3 is built from 17 residues. Full variable domain (rest looked up from reference TRBV19 and TRBJ1-1): DGGITQSPKYLFRKEGQNVTLSCEQNLNHDAMYWYRQDPGQGLRLIYYSQIVNDFQKGDIAEGYSVSREKKESFPLTVTSAQKNPTAFYLCASSVLSWTGKGTEAFFGQGTRLTVV.

V and J are TRBV5-6 and TRBJ1-5; D unresolved. Trimming took off 1 base at V and 2 bases at J, with 7 bases between the two ends. Germline V gives CDR1 SGHDT, CDR2 YYEEEE. CDR3 length: 14 amino acids. CDR3 in amino acids: CASSLSYGNQPQHF. CDR3 coding DNA: TGTGCCAGCAGCTTGTCTTATGGCAATCAGCCCCAGCATTTT.

This chain links TRBV6-4 with TRBJ2-1; 14 nucleotides agree with TRBD2. J lost 2 bases, V lost 2 bases, and 8 bases had no gene match. This CDR3 has 19 amino acids. CDR1 MRHNA and CDR2 SNTAGT come from the germline V gene. CDR3 in amino acids: CASSDDTGTSGSPYNEQFF. DNA of the CDR3: TGTGCCAGCAGTGACGATACCGGGACTAGCGGGAGTCCCTACAATGAGCAGTTCTTC.

This clone was picked up one time. This rearrangement joins TRBV5-4 to TRBJ1-4; D may be TRBD1 (5 bases). CDR3 length equals 17 residues. V lost 2 bases to trimming and J lost 0 bases, with 14 bases between them. CDR1 and CDR2 (germline): SGHNT, YYREEE (reference sequence). The CDR3: CASSFGAQATTNEKLFF. The CDR3 region has the DNA TGTGCCAGCAGCTTTGGAGCACAGGCAACAACTAATGAAAAACTGTTTTTT.

This chain connects TRBV7-6 to TRBJ2-7, with D possibly matching TRBD1 (5 bases). Deletions cut 1 base from V and 3 bases from J, with 16 bases between. The germline CDR1 and CDR2 sequences are SGHVS and FNYEAQ. The CDR3 has 16 residues. This CDR3 is CASSLVKGVGDYEQYF. In nucleotides, the CDR3 is TGTGCCAGCAGCTTAGTTAAAGGGGTAGGGGACTACGAGCAGTACTTC.

This chain connects TRBV5-6 to TRBJ2-1; 10 bases map to TRBD2. CDR1 and CDR2 (germline): SGHDT, YYEEEE. This CDR3 has 16 residues. V lost 3 bases to trimming and J lost 6 bases; unmatched junction nucleotides: 9. The CDR3 here is CASSSGLAQLSNEQFF. In nucleotides, the CDR3 is TGTGCCAGCAGCTCGGGACTAGCGCAACTTAGCAATGAGCAGTTCTTC.

The chain has TRBV30 and TRBJ2-7; TRBD1 matches 7 bases. The CDR3 runs 12 residues. V was pared by 3 bases and J by 3 bases, with 2 bases of the junction left unmatched. Germline V gene sequence: CDR1 GTSNPN, CDR2 SVGIG (reference sequence). CDR3 sequence: CAWSRQGYEQYF. The DNA of the CDR3 is TGTGCCTGGAGCCGACAGGGCTACGAGCAGTACTTC.

V and J are TRBV9 and TRBJ2-3; D unresolved. Germline-derived CDR1 and CDR2 are SGDLS and YYNGEE. V was clipped by 0 bases and J by 2 bases, with 13 bases between them. The CDR3 length is 16 residues. CDR3 nucleotide sequence: TGTGCCAGCAGCGTAGGCGCGGAGCTCATCACAGATACGCAGTATTTT. It is translated as CASSVGAELITDTQYF.